These 25 T cell receptor beta chains were sequenced from one sample in a study of T cell responses to AZD1222 COVID-19 vaccine. The method was immunoSEQ multiplex PCR; TCRdb's version includes in-frame clones alone and lacks a portion of them. This table holds fewer than 120,000 clones, 70% to 90% found once. Sequences were derived from peripheral blood, sampled on day 0 of AZD1222 vaccination. The source is an adult in good health.

The chain carries TRBV18 and TRBJ2-3; the D gene is possibly TRBD2 (5 bases). This CDR3 contains 17 residues. Germline CDR1 reads KGHSH; CDR2 reads LQKENI. The V end was cut by 0 bases, the J end by 4 bases, with 17 bases between. CDR3 DNA: TGTGCCAGCTCACCACCCAGGACTTTCTTGTCGTCAGATACGCAGTATTTT. Amino acid sequence: CASSPPRTFLSSDTQYF. Looking up the rest from reference TRBV18 and TRBJ2-3 gives the full variable domain: NAGVMQNPRHLVRRRGQEARLRCSPMKGHSHVYWYRQLPEEGLKFMVYLQKENIIDESGMPKERFSAEFPKEGPSILRIQQVVRGDSAAYFCASSPPRTFLSSDTQYFGPGTRLTVL.

In its sample, this clone was seen once. This chain joins TRBV28 and TRBJ1-2; 8 bases line up with TRBD1. From germline, CDR1 is MDHEN and CDR2 SYDVKM. This CDR3 region has 14 residues. With V trimmed by 10 bases and J by 8 bases, 15 bases remained unmatched. CDR3 region: CAIYFPGTGGGYTF. CDR3 DNA: TGTGCCATCTACTTCCCCGGGACAGGCGGAGGCTACACCTTC.

The chain combines TRBV5-4 with TRBJ1-2; D is possibly TRBD1 (6 bases). CDR1 and CDR2 from the germline V gene are SGHNT and YYREEE (reference sequence). With 2 bases removed from V and 7 bases from J, the gap between germline ends came to 12 bases. This CDR3 contains 13 residues. CDR3 amino acids: CASSLTGTPGYTF. In DNA form, the CDR3 reads TGTGCCAGCAGCTTAACCGGGACACCTGGCTACACCTTC.

The rearrangement joins TRBV18 to TRBJ1-1; TRBD1 matches at 9 bases. The J segment lost 1 base and the V segment lost 4 bases, leaving 1 base of the junction unmatched. The germline gives CDR1 KGHSH, CDR2 LQKENI. CDR3 length: 14 residues. The CDR3 sequence: CASSLTGGNTEAFF. In DNA, the CDR3 is TGTGCCAGCTCACTGACAGGGGGGAACACTGAAGCTTTCTTT.

V gene TRBV19 combines with J gene TRBJ1-1; D is possibly TRBD1 (6 bases). The CDR3 loop spans 12 amino acids. The germline V and J ends were trimmed by 4 bases and 10 bases, with 13 bases remaining between them. Germline values: CDR1 LNHDA, CDR2 SQIVND (reference sequence). In nucleotides, the CDR3 is TGTGCCAGTAGTACCGAGGGACACCGAGCTTTCTTT. This codes for CASSTEGHRAFF.

The chain carries TRBV11-3 and TRBJ2-7, with D uncertain. Trimming shortened V by 4 bases and J by 0 bases, and 13 bases separated the two germline ends. The CDR3 runs to 15 residues. CDR1 is SGHNT, CDR2 YENEEA, per germline. CDR3 residues: CASSSGLLSSYEQYF. As DNA, the CDR3 is TGTGCCAGCAGCTCGGGCCTTCTGAGCTCCTACGAGCAGTACTTC.

The chain carries TRBV3-1 (or the pseudogene TRBV3-2) and TRBJ1-5, with 12 bases matching TRBD1. The V segment lost 4 bases and the J segment 7 bases; nucleotides outside the gene matches: 5. Germline CDR1 LGHDT, CDR2 YNNKEL (reference sequence). The CDR3 runs 15 residues. In nucleotides, the CDR3 is TGTGCCAGCAGCCGGGACAGGGGGCTTGGCCAGCCCCAGCATTTT. Translation: CASSRDRGLGQPQHF.

The chain's CDR3 is CASSSTSGSSYNEQFF. For the CDR3, the DNA is TGTGCCAGCAGCTCGACTAGCGGGAGCTCCTACAATGAGCAGTTCTTC. V gene TRBV6-6 combines with J gene TRBJ2-1, with 12 nucleotides matching TRBD2. Germline assignment: CDR1 MNHNY and CDR2 SVGAGI (reference sequence). CDR3 length: 16 residues. The junction had 3 bases not matched to a gene; V was cut back by 6 bases and J by 0 bases.

The chain carries TRBV30 and TRBJ1-2; TRBD1 agrees at 9 bases. This CDR3 has 14 residues. V was pared by 0 bases and J by 3 bases, with 2 bases of the junction left unmatched. Per germline, CDR1 GTSNPN and CDR2 SVGIG (reference sequence). For the CDR3, the DNA is TGTGCCTGGAGTGTACAGGGGGCGGACTATGGCTACACCTTC. This encodes CAWSVQGADYGYTF.

V gene TRBV11-3 combines with J gene TRBJ1-1, with 7 bases fitting TRBD1. This CDR3 has 16 residues. With V trimmed by 0 bases and J by 0 bases, 4 bases remained unmatched. Germline CDR1 reads SGHNT; CDR2 reads YENEEA. CDR3 amino acids: CASSLDTGQLNTEAFF. Here the CDR3 DNA reads TGTGCCAGCAGCTTAGATACGGGACAGCTGAACACTGAAGCTTTCTTT.

V is TRBV2 and J is TRBJ1-1; 7 bases match TRBD1. Germline CDR1 is SNHLY and CDR2 is FYNNEI. Trimming removed 2 bases from V and 7 bases from J; junction bases left unmatched: 13. This CDR3 contains 16 residues. CDR3: CASSESAGGGFGEAFF. In DNA form, the CDR3 reads TGTGCCAGCAGTGAATCGGCAGGGGGAGGTTTTGGTGAAGCTTTCTTT.

The V gene is TRBV5-1, the J gene TRBJ1-1; D is undetermined. Trimming shortened V by 0 bases and J by 1 base, and 10 bases separated the two germline ends. The CDR3 contains 15 residues. The germline V gene has CDR1 SGHRS and CDR2 YFSETQ. The CDR3 is CASSLEQSGNTEAFF. As DNA, the CDR3 is TGCGCCAGCAGCTTGGAGCAGTCAGGGAACACTGAAGCTTTCTTT.

The V call is TRBV2, the J call TRBJ1-1; D perhaps matches TRBD1 (6 bases). Germline values: CDR1 SNHLY, CDR2 FYNNEI. V gave up 3 bases and J gave up 4 bases, with 18 bases separating them. The CDR3 is 16 residues long. CDR3 amino acids: CASSDNRESVATEAFF. The CDR3 DNA follows: TGTGCCAGCAGTGATAACAGGGAATCAGTGGCCACTGAAGCTTTCTTT.

V usage is TRBV7-2 and J usage is TRBJ2-7, with TRBD1 identical over 10 bases. The CDR3 sequence is 17 residues long. The trim removed 5 bases at V and 3 bases at J, leaving 13 bases unmatched. The germline V gene encodes CDR1 SGHTA and CDR2 FQGNSA. This CDR3 is CASSLRQGAGPGYEQYF. Written as DNA, the CDR3 is TGTGCCAGCAGCCTACGACAGGGGGCTGGACCTGGCTACGAGCAGTACTTC.

The CDR3 coding sequence is TGTGCCAGCAGACCAGGGGACAGAGTTTTTCAGCCCCAGCATTTT. Amino acids: CASRPGDRVFQPQHF. The genes are TRBV27 and TRBJ1-5, with 7 bases identical to TRBD1. The junction had 11 bases not matched to a gene; V was cut back by 6 bases and J by 6 bases. CDR1 and CDR2 (germline): MNHEY, SMNVEV (reference sequence). The CDR3 loop spans 15 amino acids.

V gene TRBV19 combines with J gene TRBJ1-3; D might be TRBD1 (5 bases). V lost 0 bases and J lost 0, with 12 bases in between. Germline V gene lookup returns CDR1 LNHDA and CDR2 SQIVND (reference sequence). CDR3 length: 17 amino acids. The CDR3 loop is CASSIEGDGSSGNTIYF. CDR3 nucleotides: TGTGCCAGTAGTATAGAGGGGGACGGCAGCTCTGGAAACACCATATATTTT.

The V gene is TRBV6-5, the J gene TRBJ1-5; D is unresolved. CDR1 is MNHEY, CDR2 SVGAGI, per germline. The V end was cut by 5 bases, the J end by 8 bases, with 7 bases between. There are 11 residues in the CDR3. The CDR3 DNA follows: TGTGCCAGCAGTCCTTCAGAGCCCCAGCATTTT. This encodes CASSPSEPQHF.

This clone has a single count. V and J are TRBV7-9 and TRBJ2-1; D is perhaps TRBD2 (6 bases). The germline V and J ends were trimmed by 1 base and 8 bases, with 12 bases remaining between them. The V gene's germline CDR1 is SEHNR and CDR2 FQNEAQ (reference sequence). This CDR3 spans 14 amino acids. CDR3 DNA: TGTGCCAGCAGCTTAGTAGCTAGCGAGGATGAGCAGTTCTTC. This codes for CASSLVASEDEQFF. Combining the CDR3 with reference TRBV7-9 and TRBJ2-1 gives the whole variable domain DTGVSQNPRHKITKRGQNVTFRCDPISEHNRLYWYRQTLGQGPEFLTYFQNEAQLEKSRLLSDRFSAERPKGSFSTLEIQRTEQGDSAMYLCASSLVASEDEQFFGPGTRLTVL.

The rearrangement links TRBV19 to TRBJ1-5, with 7 bases that match TRBD1. The CDR3 covers 15 residues. Trimming cost V 5 bases and J 10 bases; bases outside gene matches: 14. From germline, CDR1 is LNHDA and CDR2 SQIVND (reference sequence). The CDR3 loop is CASSSPDRLKRPQHF. DNA of the CDR3: TGTGCCAGTAGTTCCCCGGACAGGCTTAAGAGACCCCAGCATTTT.

V is TRBV28 and J is TRBJ1-5, with D perhaps TRBD1 (5 bases). V was pared by 3 bases and J by 1 base, with 13 bases between. The CDR3 consists of 16 residues. Germline-derived CDR1 and CDR2 are MDHEN and SYDVKM. The CDR3 nucleotides read TGTGCCAGCAGTTTGGGGGGAATTATCAGCAATCAGCCCCAGCATTTT. Translation: CASSLGGIISNQPQHF.

This rearrangement joins TRBV10-3 to TRBJ1-5; 11 bases align to TRBD1. Germline lookup yields CDR1 ENHRY and CDR2 SYGVKD. The CDR3 has 17 amino acids. V lost 2 bases to trimming and J lost 9 bases; unmatched junction nucleotides: 12. The DNA for the CDR3 is TGTGCCATCAGTGAGCGGACAGGGGGCAGCGGGGGTTTGCCCCAGCATTTT. This sequence encodes CAISERTGGSGGLPQHF.

The V gene is TRBV27, the J gene TRBJ1-4; 7 bases map to TRBD1. J was trimmed by 7 bases and V by 7 bases; bases with no gene match: 9. Germline-derived CDR1 and CDR2 are MNHEY and SMNVEV (reference sequence). This CDR3 has 14 residues. The CDR3 reads CASMRFQGGEKLFF. CDR3 nucleotide sequence: TGTGCCAGCATGCGCTTTCAGGGGGGTGAAAAACTGTTTTTT.

V gene TRBV3-1 (or the pseudogene TRBV3-2) combines with J gene TRBJ2-7; TRBD2 matches 12 bases. V shed 1 base, J shed 7 bases, and the junction held 8 bases outside the gene matches. This CDR3 is 16 amino acids long. Germline CDR1 is LGHDT and CDR2 is YNNKEL (reference sequence). The CDR3 sequence: CASSQVPGLAGREQYF. The CDR3 DNA reads as TGTGCCAGCAGCCAAGTTCCGGGACTAGCGGGCCGAGAGCAGTACTTC.

The chain couples TRBV28 to TRBJ2-1, with 8 bases that match TRBD1. The V segment lost 8 bases and the J segment 2 bases; nucleotides outside the gene matches: 5. The CDR3 has 14 amino acids. CDR1 and CDR2 (germline): MDHEN, SYDVKM. The CDR3 nucleotides read TGTGCCAGCCGGACAGGGCAGACCTACAATGAGCAGTTCTTC. Its protein product is CASRTGQTYNEQFF.

The J gene is TRBJ1-5, the V gene TRBV6-6; possibly TRBD1 for D (6 bases). This CDR3 region has 16 residues. Trimming stripped 0 bases from V and 2 bases from J, with 11 bases between. Per germline, CDR1 MNHNY and CDR2 SVGAGI (reference sequence). The CDR3 sequence: CASSYSAGAGNQPQHF. CDR3 nucleotide sequence: TGTGCCAGCAGTTACTCGGCAGGGGCTGGCAATCAGCCCCAGCATTTT.